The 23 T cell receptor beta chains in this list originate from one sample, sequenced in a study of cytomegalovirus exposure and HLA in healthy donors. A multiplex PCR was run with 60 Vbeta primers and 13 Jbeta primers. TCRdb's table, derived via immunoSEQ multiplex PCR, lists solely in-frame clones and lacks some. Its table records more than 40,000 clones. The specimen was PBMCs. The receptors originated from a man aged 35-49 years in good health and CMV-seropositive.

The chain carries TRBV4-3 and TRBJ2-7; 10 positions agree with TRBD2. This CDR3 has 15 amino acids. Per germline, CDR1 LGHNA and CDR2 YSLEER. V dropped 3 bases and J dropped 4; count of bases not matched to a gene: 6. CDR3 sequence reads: CASSHVAGGLYEQYF. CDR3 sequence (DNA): TGCGCCAGCAGCCATGTAGCGGGGGGCCTATACGAGCAGTACTTC.

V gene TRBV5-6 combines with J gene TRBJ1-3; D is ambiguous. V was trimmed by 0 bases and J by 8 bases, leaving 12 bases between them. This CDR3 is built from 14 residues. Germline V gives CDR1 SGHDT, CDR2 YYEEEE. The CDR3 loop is CASSLGAGWDTIYF. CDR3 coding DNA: TGTGCCAGCAGCTTGGGAGCAGGATGGGACACCATATATTTT.

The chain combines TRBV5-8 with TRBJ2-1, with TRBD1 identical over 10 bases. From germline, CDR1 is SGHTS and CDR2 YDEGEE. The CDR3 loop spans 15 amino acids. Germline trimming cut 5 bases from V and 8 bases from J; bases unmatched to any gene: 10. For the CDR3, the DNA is TGTGCCAGCAGGGGGGACAGGGGCGAATGGGATGAGCAGTTCTTC. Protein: CASRGDRGEWDEQFF.

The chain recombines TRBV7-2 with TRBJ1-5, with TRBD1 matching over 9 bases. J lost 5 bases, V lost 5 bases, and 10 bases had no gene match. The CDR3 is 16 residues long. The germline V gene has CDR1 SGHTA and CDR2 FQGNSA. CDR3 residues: CASSRTGDRFYQPQHF. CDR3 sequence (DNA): TGTGCCAGCAGCCGGACAGGGGATCGGTTCTATCAGCCCCAGCATTTT.

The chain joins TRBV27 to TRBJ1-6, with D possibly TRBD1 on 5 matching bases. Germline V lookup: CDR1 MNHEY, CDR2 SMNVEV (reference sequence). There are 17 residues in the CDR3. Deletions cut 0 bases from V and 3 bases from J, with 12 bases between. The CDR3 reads CASSLSVRDFYNSPLHF. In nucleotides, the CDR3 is TGTGCCAGCAGTTTATCGGTTCGGGACTTCTATAATTCACCCCTCCACTTT.

CDR3 in amino acids: CASFSLGTEETQYF. The CDR3 DNA follows: TGCGCCAGCTTCAGTCTAGGGACAGAAGAGACCCAGTACTTC. V is TRBV5-1 and J is TRBJ2-5, with 7 bases that match TRBD1. The germline V gene encodes CDR1 SGHRS and CDR2 YFSETQ. V was pared by 7 bases and J by 3 bases, with 9 bases of the junction left unmatched. The CDR3 loop spans 14 amino acids.

The CDR3 DNA reads TGTGCCAGCAGCCGAGGCTCAGATACGCAGTATTTT. Its translation is CASSRGSDTQYF. The V call is TRBV11-2, the J call TRBJ2-3; unclear D gene. Looked up from germline, CDR1 is SGHAT and CDR2 is FQNNGV. The germline V and J ends were trimmed by 5 bases and 4 bases, with 7 bases remaining between them. The CDR3 contains 12 residues.

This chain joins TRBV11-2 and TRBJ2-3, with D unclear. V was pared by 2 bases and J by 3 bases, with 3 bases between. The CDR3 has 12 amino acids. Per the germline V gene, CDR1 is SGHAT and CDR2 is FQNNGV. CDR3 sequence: CASSLITDTQYF. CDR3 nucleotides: TGTGCCAGCAGCTTAATAACAGATACGCAGTATTTT.

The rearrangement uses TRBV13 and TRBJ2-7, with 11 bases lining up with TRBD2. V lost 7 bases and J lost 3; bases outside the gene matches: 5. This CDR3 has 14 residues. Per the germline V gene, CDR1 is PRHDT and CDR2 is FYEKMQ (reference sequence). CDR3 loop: CASTLGTSGYEQYF. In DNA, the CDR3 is TGTGCCAGCACCTTGGGGACTAGCGGCTACGAGCAGTACTTC.

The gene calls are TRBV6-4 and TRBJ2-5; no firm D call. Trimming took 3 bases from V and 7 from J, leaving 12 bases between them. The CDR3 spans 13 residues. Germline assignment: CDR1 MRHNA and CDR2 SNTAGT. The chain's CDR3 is CASSEEITGTQYF. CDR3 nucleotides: TGTGCCAGCAGTGAGGAGATTACGGGGACCCAGTACTTC.

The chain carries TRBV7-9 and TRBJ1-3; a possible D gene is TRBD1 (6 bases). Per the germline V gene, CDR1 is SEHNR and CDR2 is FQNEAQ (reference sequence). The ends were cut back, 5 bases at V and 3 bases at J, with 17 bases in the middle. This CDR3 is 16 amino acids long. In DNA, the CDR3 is TGTGCCAGCAGCCCCCGAGCGGGGGCCGGTGGAAACACCATATATTTT. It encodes CASSPRAGAGGNTIYF.

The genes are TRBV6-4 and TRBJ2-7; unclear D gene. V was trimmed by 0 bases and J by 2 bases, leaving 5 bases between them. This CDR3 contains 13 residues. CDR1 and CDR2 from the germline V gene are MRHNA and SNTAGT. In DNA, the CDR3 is TGTGCCAGCAGTGACTCAGCCCCCTACGAGCAGTACTTC. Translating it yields CASSDSAPYEQYF.

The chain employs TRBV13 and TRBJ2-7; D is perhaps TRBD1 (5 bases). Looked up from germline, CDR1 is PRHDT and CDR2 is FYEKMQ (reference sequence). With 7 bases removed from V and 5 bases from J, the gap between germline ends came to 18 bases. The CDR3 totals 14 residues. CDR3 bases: TGTGCCAGCACTCCACAGTCTAAAGGGGACGAGCAGTACTTC. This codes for CASTPQSKGDEQYF.

The CDR3 DNA reads as TGTGCCAGCAGCGCACGCCCGGGACTAGCGGGAGGAAGTCAGTACTTC. Protein: CASSARPGLAGGSQYF. This chain links TRBV11-2 with TRBJ2-4; 15 bases line up with TRBD2. The CDR3 spans 16 residues. Germline V gives CDR1 SGHAT, CDR2 FQNNGV. Trimming removed 5 bases from V and 12 bases from J; junction bases left unmatched: 11.

The CDR3 DNA reads as TGCGCCAGCAGTGAGGGACTAGCGGGAGGCTATGAGCAGTTCTTC. It specifies CASSEGLAGGYEQFF. The chain recombines TRBV10-1 with TRBJ2-1; 14 positions match TRBD2. The germline V gene encodes CDR1 WNHNN and CDR2 SYGVQD (reference sequence). The length of the CDR3 is 15 residues. J gave up 8 bases and V 2 bases, and 2 bases lay outside the gene matches.

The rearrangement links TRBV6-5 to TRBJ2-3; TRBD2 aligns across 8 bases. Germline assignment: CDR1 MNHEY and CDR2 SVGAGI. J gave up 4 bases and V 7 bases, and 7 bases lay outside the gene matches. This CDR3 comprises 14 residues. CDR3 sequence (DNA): TGTGCCAGCACTCCGGGCGGGGGGCCAGATACGCAGTATTTT. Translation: CASTPGGGPDTQYF.

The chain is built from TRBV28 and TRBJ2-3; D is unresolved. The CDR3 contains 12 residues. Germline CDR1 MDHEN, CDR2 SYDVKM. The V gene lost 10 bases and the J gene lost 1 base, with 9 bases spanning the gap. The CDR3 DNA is TGTGCCACCTGGCAGGGCACAGATACGCAGTATTTT. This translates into CATWQGTDTQYF.

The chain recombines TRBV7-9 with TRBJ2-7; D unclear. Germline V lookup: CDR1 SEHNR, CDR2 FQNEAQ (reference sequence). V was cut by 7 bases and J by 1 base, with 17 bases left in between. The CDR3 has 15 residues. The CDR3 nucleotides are TGTGCCAGCATCGAGAGCGCTACTGGGTCCTACGAGCAGTACTTC. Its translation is CASIESATGSYEQYF.

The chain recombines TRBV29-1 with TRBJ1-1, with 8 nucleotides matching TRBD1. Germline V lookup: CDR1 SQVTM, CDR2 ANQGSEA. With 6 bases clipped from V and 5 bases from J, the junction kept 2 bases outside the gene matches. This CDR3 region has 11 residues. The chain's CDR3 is CSVRQGTEAFF. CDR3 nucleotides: TGCAGCGTCCGACAGGGGACTGAAGCTTTCTTT. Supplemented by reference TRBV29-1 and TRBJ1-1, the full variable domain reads SAVISQKPSRDICQRGTSLTIQCQVDSQVTMMFWYRQQPGQSLTLIATANQGSEATYESGFVIDKFPISRPNLTFSTLTVSNMSPEDSSIYLCSVRQGTEAFFGQGTRLTVV.

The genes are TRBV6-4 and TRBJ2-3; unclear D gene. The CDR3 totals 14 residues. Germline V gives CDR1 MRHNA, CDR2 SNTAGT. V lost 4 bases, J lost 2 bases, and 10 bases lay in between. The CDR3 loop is CASSAVPPTDTQYF. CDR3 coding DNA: TGTGCCAGCAGTGCGGTGCCACCCACAGATACGCAGTATTTT.

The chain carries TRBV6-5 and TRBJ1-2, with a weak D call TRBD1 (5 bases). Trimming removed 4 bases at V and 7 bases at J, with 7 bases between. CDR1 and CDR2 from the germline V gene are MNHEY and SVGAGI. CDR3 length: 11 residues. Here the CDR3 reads CASSSGGGYTF. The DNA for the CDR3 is TGTGCCAGCAGTTCGGGGGGTGGCTACACCTTC.

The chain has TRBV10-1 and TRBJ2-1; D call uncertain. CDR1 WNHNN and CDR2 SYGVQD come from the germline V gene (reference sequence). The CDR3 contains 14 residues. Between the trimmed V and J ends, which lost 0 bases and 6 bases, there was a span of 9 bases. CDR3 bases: TGCGCCAGCAGTGAGTCTAGACACCTCAATGAGCAGTTCTTC. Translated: CASSESRHLNEQFF.

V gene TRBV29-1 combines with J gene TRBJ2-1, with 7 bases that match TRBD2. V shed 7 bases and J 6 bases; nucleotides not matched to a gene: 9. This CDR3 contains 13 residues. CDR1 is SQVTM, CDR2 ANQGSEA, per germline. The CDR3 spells CSALAGFPNEQFF. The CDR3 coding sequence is TGCAGCGCCTTAGCGGGCTTCCCCAATGAGCAGTTCTTC.